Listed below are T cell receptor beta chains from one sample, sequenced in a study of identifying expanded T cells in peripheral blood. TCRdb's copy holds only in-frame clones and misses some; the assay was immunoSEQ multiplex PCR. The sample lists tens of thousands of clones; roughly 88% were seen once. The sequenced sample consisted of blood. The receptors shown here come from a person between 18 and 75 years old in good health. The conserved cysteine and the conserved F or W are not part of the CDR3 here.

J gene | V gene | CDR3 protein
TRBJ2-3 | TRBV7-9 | ASSSSIIGFLDTQY
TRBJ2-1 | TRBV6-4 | ASSELAGGYNEQF
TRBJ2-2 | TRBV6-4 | ASSRTASTGELF
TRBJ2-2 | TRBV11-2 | ASSFAGTNTGELF
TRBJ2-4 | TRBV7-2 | ASSRESKNIQY
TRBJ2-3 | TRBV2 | ASSEHGDTQY
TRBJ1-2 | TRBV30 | AAWAHYGYT
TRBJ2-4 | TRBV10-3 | AISGGNLAKNIQY
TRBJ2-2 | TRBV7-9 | ASSPTSGGENTGELF
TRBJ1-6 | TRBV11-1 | ASSPRQQRNSPLH
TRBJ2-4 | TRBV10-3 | AISERLAKNIQY
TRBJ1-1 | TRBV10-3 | AISGRGGLNTEAF
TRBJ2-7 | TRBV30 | AWSEETVPEQY
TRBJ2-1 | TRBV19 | ASSIEPTAYNEQF
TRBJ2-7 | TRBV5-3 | ARPSLAGGRYEQY
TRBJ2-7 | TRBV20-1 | RTGGRQGGY
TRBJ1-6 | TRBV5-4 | ASSASTPEHNSPLH
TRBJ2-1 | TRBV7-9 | ASSLSGLSPDHNEQF
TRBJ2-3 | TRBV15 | ATSRVFAFQLDTQY
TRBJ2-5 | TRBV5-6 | ASSFRGYQETQY
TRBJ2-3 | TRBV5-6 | ASNRGTSTDTQY
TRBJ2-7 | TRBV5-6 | ASSRTRNEQY
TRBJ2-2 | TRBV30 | AWNTLLGTGELF
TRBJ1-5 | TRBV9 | ASSVDPGVNQPQH
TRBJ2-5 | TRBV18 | ASSPDGRQETQY
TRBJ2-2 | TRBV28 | ASSLPGTGMAGELF
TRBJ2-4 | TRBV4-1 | ASSLAGTSGNIQY
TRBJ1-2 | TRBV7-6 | ASSLSPGEGYGYT
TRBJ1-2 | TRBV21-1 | ASSKKQGANYGYT
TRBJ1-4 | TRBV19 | ASSTGQGYEKLF